Following are 18 T cell receptor beta chains from one sample sequenced in a study of metastatic and nonmetastatic thyroid tumors (dated by TCRdb to 2019 to 2021). The library was produced with PCR. TCRdb names Illumina HiSeq 4000 as the instrument used. TCRdb trimmed the raw reads at Q25, called clones with MiXCR and kept productive beta chains. A total of tens of thousands of clones appear in this sample, over 40% of them only once. The top ten clones comprise roughly a quarter of the sample. Before undergoing thyroid surgery, none of the patients had been given any kind of treatment. The material sequenced was tumor tissue. These receptors were taken from a male donor with papillary thyroid cancer or a benign thyroid nodule (not recorded which). Some clones in this sample may be carry-over from other donors' samples.

This clone came up once. This chain uses TRBV18 with TRBJ2-1, with a weak D call TRBD2 (5 bases). The germline V and J ends were trimmed by 3 bases and 13 bases, with 10 bases remaining between them. Looked up from germline, CDR1 is KGHSH and CDR2 is LQKENI. The CDR3 has 11 amino acids. The CDR3 nucleotides are TGTGCCAGCTCACCCGAACGGGGACAGTTCTTC. This sequence encodes CASSPERGQFF.

This clone showed up just a few times. The rearrangement uses TRBV20-1 and TRBJ2-1; 10 positions match TRBD2. The CDR3 is 16 amino acids. CDR1 and CDR2 from the germline V gene are DFQATT and SNEGSKA (reference sequence). V lost 3 bases and J lost 6; bases outside the gene matches: 11. The CDR3: CSARSKREGPFNEQFF. Written as DNA, the CDR3 is TGCAGTGCTAGGAGTAAGCGGGAGGGCCCTTTCAATGAGCAGTTCTTC.

This clone was seen only a few times. The chain is built from TRBV6-2 or TRBV6-3 and TRBJ1-1; 10 bases match TRBD1. Per the germline V gene, CDR1 is MNHEY and CDR2 is SVGEGT. V shed 5 bases and J 3 bases; nucleotides not matched to a gene: 6. This CDR3 is built from 15 residues. The CDR3 is CASSIRQGADTEAFF. The CDR3 DNA follows: TGTGCCAGCAGTATCCGACAGGGGGCGGACACTGAAGCTTTCTTT.

This clone occurred a few times. This chain connects TRBV4-2 to TRBJ1-2, with TRBD1 matching 10 bases. Trimming took 4 bases from V and 2 from J; bases not matched to a gene: 10. Germline V CDR1 and CDR2: LGHNA, YNFKEQ. CDR3 size: 17 residues. CDR3 sequence reads: CASSPRTGGEANYGYTF. CDR3 DNA sequence: TGTGCCAGCAGCCCAAGGACAGGGGGAGAAGCGAACTATGGCTACACCTTC.

The chain links TRBV18 to TRBJ1-2; D remains unclear. V was pared by 2 bases and J by 1 base, with 8 bases between. There are 14 residues in the CDR3. Germline V gene data show CDR1 as KGHSH and CDR2 as LQKENI. The CDR3: CASSPSQNNYGYTF. CDR3 DNA sequence: TGTGCCAGCTCACCAAGCCAGAATAACTATGGCTACACCTTC.

This clone was counted a few times. The chain uses TRBV4-1 and TRBJ2-7, with D possibly matching TRBD1 (6 bases). Germline V gene sequence: CDR1 MGHRA, CDR2 YSYEKL. V shed 0 bases and J shed 2 bases, with 11 bases lying between them. The CDR3 loop spans 15 amino acids. The CDR3 loop is CASSQELGGAYEQYF. CDR3 in DNA: TGCGCCAGCAGCCAAGAATTAGGGGGTGCCTACGAGCAGTACTTC.

A word on this clone: One end of the junction fails to match germline, which may point to a read error. J is TRBJ2-2 and V is TRBV5-1, with a possible D match to TRBD1 (6 bases). CDR3 length: 15 residues. Germline CDR1 reads SGHRS; CDR2 reads YFSETQ. In DNA form, the CDR3 reads TGCGCCAGCAGCTTGGGGACAGCGAACACCGGGGATCTGTTTTTT. Residues: CASSLGTANTGDLFF.

The gene calls are TRBV20-1 and TRBJ1-5, with D unresolved. V shed 6 bases and J shed 2 bases, with 11 bases lying between them. The CDR3 covers 13 residues. CDR1 and CDR2 from the germline V gene are DFQATT and SNEGSKA (reference sequence). The CDR3 DNA reads as TGCAGTGCCAAAACTACAGGCAATCAGCCCCAGCATTTT. Amino acid sequence: CSAKTTGNQPQHF.

A few counts support this clone. J is TRBJ2-1 and V is TRBV28; D perhaps matches TRBD2 (6 bases). The germline gives CDR1 MDHEN, CDR2 SYDVKM. V was pared by 2 bases and J by 4 bases, with 15 bases between. The CDR3 loop spans 16 amino acids. CDR3 nucleotides: TGTGCCAGCAGTTTAGGGGAGGTGGGGGGTTACAATGAGCAGTTCTTC. This codes for CASSLGEVGGYNEQFF.

In this sample, this clone is medium-sized. The chain uses TRBV9 and TRBJ2-7, with TRBD1 as a possible D gene (5 bases). Germline CDR1 is SGDLS and CDR2 is YYNGEE. This CDR3 contains 17 residues. Trimming removed 3 bases at V and 2 bases at J, with 21 bases between. The CDR3 DNA sequence: TGTGCCAGCAGCGCCCCCTCGACAGAAGCACATCCCTACGAGCAGTACTTC. Translation gives CASSAPSTEAHPYEQYF.

About this clone itself: A junction end diverges from the germline sequence, so it may reflect a read error. The chain has TRBV6-1 and TRBJ1-2; D unresolved. CDR1 is MNHNS, CDR2 SASEGT, per germline. The CDR3 is made up of 13 amino acids. CDR3 region: CAGSPRGTYGYTF. DNA of the CDR3: TGTGCCGGCAGTCCACGGGGTACCTATGGCTACACCTTC.

The chain uses TRBV19 and TRBJ2-3; 7 bases align to TRBD2. Per the germline V gene, CDR1 is LNHDA and CDR2 is SQIVND (reference sequence). Trimming cost V 10 bases and J 5 bases; bases outside gene matches: 15. The CDR3 runs 15 residues. The CDR3 protein is CATSRGEREIDTQYF. CDR3 DNA: TGTGCCACTTCTCGGGGGGAGCGGGAAATAGATACGCAGTATTTT.

This clone was recorded once. The CDR3 spells CASSARAGGNTIYF. CDR3 nucleotides: TGTGCCAGCAGTGCCCGCGCAGGTGGAAACACCATATATTTT. V gene TRBV6-1 combines with J gene TRBJ1-3; D not certain. The V gene lost 4 bases and the J gene lost 3 bases, with 10 bases spanning the gap. This CDR3 region has 14 residues. Germline CDR1 reads MNHNS; CDR2 reads SASEGT.

V and J are TRBV11-3 and TRBJ2-2; a weak D match, TRBD2 (5 bases). This CDR3 region has 16 residues. The V gene's germline CDR1 is SGHNT and CDR2 YENEEA. Trimming removed 0 bases from V and 3 bases from J, with 11 bases in between. DNA for the CDR3: TGTGCCAGCAGCTTAGATTCCGGAGGATACACCGGGGAGCTGTTTTTT. Its protein is CASSLDSGGYTGELFF. The variable domain in full, completed from reference TRBV11-3 and TRBJ2-2, reads EAGVVQSPRYKIIEKKQPVAFWCNPISGHNTLYWYLQNLGQGPELLIRYENEEAVDDSQLPKDRFSAERLKGVDSTLKIQPAELGDSAVYLCASSLDSGGYTGELFFGEGSRLTVL.

The chain carries TRBV27 and TRBJ2-3, with D possibly being TRBD1 (5 bases). Trimming took 2 bases from V and 4 from J, leaving 16 bases between them. The CDR3 has 16 residues. Looked up from germline, CDR1 is MNHEY and CDR2 is SMNVEV (reference sequence). CDR3: CASSLRGLVFPDTQYF. As DNA, the CDR3 is TGTGCCAGCAGTTTAAGGGGTCTAGTGTTCCCAGATACGCAGTATTTT.

V gene TRBV3-1 combines with J gene TRBJ1-6, with 9 bases aligning to TRBD1. The length of the CDR3 is 13 residues. The germline V gene encodes CDR1 LGHDT and CDR2 YNNKEL (reference sequence). V shed 6 bases and J 13 bases; nucleotides not matched to a gene: 7. CDR3 sequence reads: CASRRTGDGPLHF. The CDR3 DNA sequence: TGTGCCAGCAGGAGGACAGGGGACGGGCCCCTCCACTTT.

V is TRBV20-1 and J is TRBJ2-7, with 8 bases matching TRBD1. From germline, CDR1 is DFQATT and CDR2 SNEGSKA (reference sequence). This CDR3 has 13 amino acids. The V gene end was trimmed by 6 bases and the J gene end by 4 bases; junction bases not matched to a gene: 8. The CDR3 region is CSATGTGTYEQYF. CDR3 DNA sequence: TGCAGTGCAACCGGGACAGGCACGTACGAGCAGTACTTC.

The V gene is TRBV5-1, the J gene TRBJ2-3; the D is unclear. CDR1 and CDR2 (germline): SGHRS, YFSETQ. V lost 2 bases and J 1 base, leaving 11 bases between the germline ends. The CDR3 covers 15 residues. CDR3 sequence: CASSFELARTDTQYF. The CDR3 region has the DNA TGCGCCAGCAGCTTCGAATTGGCCCGCACAGATACGCAGTATTTT. Variable domain in full (rest from reference TRBV5-1 and TRBJ2-3): KAGVTQTPRYLIKTRGQQVTLSCSPISGHRSVSWYQQTPGQGLQFLFEYFSETQRNKGNFPGRFSGRQFSNSRSEMNVSTLELGDSALYLCASSFELARTDTQYFGPGTRLTVL.